This entry lists 32 T cell receptor beta chains sequenced from one sample in a study. A single record per CDR3 protein comes from TCRdb applying MiXCR to the reads. The sample holds roughly 4,500 distinct CDR3 sequences, roughly 8.3% seen once. The sequenced material came from CD4+ T cells from synovial fluid. The receptors stem from a human donor with rheumatoid arthritis.

By sample fraction, this clonotype is medium-sized. The chain joins TRBV7-2 to TRBJ2-5, with D possibly TRBD1 on 5 matching bases. V shed 1 base and J shed 5 bases, with 11 bases lying between them. The CDR3 totals 14 residues. Germline CDR1 reads SGHTA; CDR2 reads FQGNSA. CDR3 sequence reads: CASSLDQGGETQYF. CDR3 in DNA: TGTGCCAGCAGCTTAGATCAGGGTGGGGAGACCCAGTACTTC.

This clonotype was found many times. J is TRBJ2-1 and V is TRBV7-3; TRBD2 agrees at 10 bases. V shed 5 bases, J shed 7 bases, and the junction held 8 bases outside the gene matches. The CDR3 extends over 15 amino acids. CDR1 is SGHTA, CDR2 FQGTGA, per germline. Here the CDR3 DNA reads TGTGCCAGCAGCCTAAGCGGGAGGGCCGGGAATGAGCAGTTCTTC. Its translation is CASSLSGRAGNEQFF.

This clonotype was found many times. V gene TRBV20-1 combines with J gene TRBJ2-1, with 14 bases identical to TRBD2. Germline trimming cut 6 bases from V and 9 bases from J; bases unmatched to any gene: 10. The CDR3 totals 15 residues. Germline V gene sequence: CDR1 DFQATT, CDR2 SNEGSKA (reference sequence). The DNA of the CDR3 is TGCAGTGCCCCTCATATGGGACTAGCGGGAGTTGAGCAGTTCTTC. Its protein product is CSAPHMGLAGVEQFF.

This clonotype was seen only a few times. The CDR3 loop reads CASSPPGASNYGYTF. The CDR3 DNA sequence: TGTGCCAGCTCACCACCGGGGGCGTCCAACTATGGCTACACCTTC. V is TRBV18 and J is TRBJ1-2; D might be TRBD1 (6 bases). Germline assignment: CDR1 KGHSH and CDR2 LQKENI. V lost 0 bases and J 2 bases, leaving 10 bases between the germline ends. The CDR3 spans 15 residues. Based on the CDR3 plus reference TRBV18 and TRBJ1-2, the full variable domain is NAGVMQNPRHLVRRRGQEARLRCSPMKGHSHVYWYRQLPEEGLKFMVYLQKENIIDESGMPKERFSAEFPKEGPSILRIQQVVRGDSAAYFCASSPPGASNYGYTFGSGTRLTVV.

This clonotype was recorded many times. V is TRBV19 and J is TRBJ2-5; TRBD1 might be the D (5 bases). This CDR3 has 11 residues. V was pared by 7 bases and J by 9 bases, with 12 bases between. Germline V gene sequence: CDR1 LNHDA, CDR2 SQIVND (reference sequence). CDR3 residues: CASKDQQAQYF. CDR3 bases: TGTGCCAGTAAAGACCAACAGGCCCAGTACTTC.

Comment on this clonotype: A read error is possible here, since a much larger clone lies one base away. V usage is TRBV5-6 and J usage is TRBJ2-3; D unclear. Germline V lookup: CDR1 SGHDT, CDR2 YYEEEE. V dropped 3 bases and J dropped 4 bases, with 15 bases sitting between them. The CDR3 runs to 15 residues. The CDR3 DNA reads as TGTGCCAGCAGCTATTCTAAGTGTATCCCAGATACGCAGTATTTT. It translates to CASSYSKCIPDTQYF.

This chain uses TRBV5-1 with TRBJ2-7; TRBD1 matches at 7 bases. V trimming: 1 base; J trimming: 5 bases; junction bases outside the gene matches: 9. This CDR3 region has 15 residues. The germline V gene has CDR1 SGHRS and CDR2 YFSETQ. In DNA, the CDR3 is TGCGCCAGCAGCTTGTCGGGACAGCTTGGCCACGAGCAGTACTTC. This encodes CASSLSGQLGHEQYF.

This clonotype was observed at least ten times. This sequence joins TRBV10-2 and TRBJ1-5; TRBD1 might be the D (6 bases). Germline-derived CDR1 and CDR2 are WSHSY and SAAADI. The ends were cut back, 7 bases at V and 3 bases at J, with 13 bases in the middle. The CDR3 consists of 14 residues. The DNA of the CDR3 is TGCGCCAGCAAAGAGGGGGGGCACAATCAGCCCCAGCATTTT. Its translation is CASKEGGHNQPQHF.

This clonotype was seen only a few times. This chain links TRBV7-8 with TRBJ2-7; 14 bases fit TRBD2. CDR1 and CDR2 from the germline V gene are SGHVS and FQNEAQ. The CDR3 totals 18 residues. V was pared by 1 base and J by 2 bases, with 7 bases of the junction left unmatched. CDR3 in DNA: TGTGCCAGCAGCTTAGGTGGGACTAGCGGGAGTCTTCCCTACGAGCAGTACTTC. Residues: CASSLGGTSGSLPYEQYF.

In this sample, this clonotype is medium-sized. The V and J genes are TRBV7-9 and TRBJ1-2; 7 positions agree with TRBD1. This CDR3 is 14 amino acids long. Looked up from germline, CDR1 is SEHNR and CDR2 is FQNEAQ (reference sequence). After removal of 6 bases from V and 3 bases from J, the junction contained 7 bases not matched to a gene. The CDR3 is CASRSRQGDYGYTF. CDR3 in DNA: TGTGCCAGCAGAAGTCGGCAGGGGGACTATGGCTACACCTTC.

Judged by abundance, this clonotype is large. J is TRBJ2-7 and V is TRBV6-1; 9 bases align to TRBD2. There are 13 residues in the CDR3. Germline assignment: CDR1 MNHNS and CDR2 SASEGT. The trim removed 11 bases at V and 1 base at J, leaving 6 bases unmatched. CDR3: CAGETSGSYEQYF. The CDR3 DNA reads TGTGCCGGCGAGACTAGCGGATCCTACGAGCAGTACTTC.

This clonotype is deemed large. The chain joins TRBV19 to TRBJ2-1; D is possibly TRBD2 (5 bases). The CDR3 spans 14 residues. Trimming took 4 bases from V and 8 from J, leaving 15 bases between them. In germline, CDR1 is LNHDA, CDR2 SQIVND (reference sequence). CDR3 sequence reads: CASSTSRSIDEQFF. In nucleotides, the CDR3 is TGTGCCAGTAGTACTAGCAGGTCTATTGATGAGCAGTTCTTC.

This clonotype ranks as medium-sized. The gene calls are TRBV29-1 and TRBJ2-7, with 7 bases matching TRBD1. V gave up 5 bases and J gave up 4 bases; unmatched junction bases: 5. Germline loops: CDR1 SQVTM, CDR2 ANQGSEA. The CDR3 runs 12 residues. The DNA for the CDR3 is TGCAGCGTTAACCCCAGGGGGTACGAGCAGTACTTC. This translates into CSVNPRGYEQYF.

A remark on this clonotype: This may come from a read error, since a much larger clone is one base off. This sequence joins TRBV29-1 and TRBJ2-1, with TRBD2 matching over 13 bases. CDR3 length: 13 amino acids. The V gene end was trimmed by 4 bases and the J gene end by 9 bases; junction bases not matched to a gene: 3. The V gene's germline CDR1 is SQVTM and CDR2 ANQGSEA. The CDR3 sequence is CSVVLAGGREQFF. The CDR3, as DNA: TGCAGCGTTGTACTAGCGGGAGGGCGTGAGCAGTTCTTC.

The table lists this clonotype with many counts. The chain combines TRBV9 with TRBJ1-1; weak D call: TRBD1 (6 bases). Trimming removed 4 bases at V and 5 bases at J, with 18 bases between. Germline loops: CDR1 SGDLS, CDR2 YYNGEE. The CDR3 runs to 15 residues. The CDR3 reads CASSPQPGGETEAFF. The CDR3 nucleotides read TGTGCCAGCAGCCCTCAACCGGGGGGCGAAACTGAAGCTTTCTTT.

This clonotype has at least ten counts. The rearrangement uses TRBV20-1 and TRBJ1-1; D ambiguous. Germline V gene sequence: CDR1 DFQATT, CDR2 SNEGSKA (reference sequence). The CDR3 has 15 amino acids. Trimming stripped 3 bases from V and 2 bases from J, with 16 bases between. CDR3 DNA: TGCAGTGCTAGTCCCCCGACGACATCTAACACTGAAGCTTTCTTT. Translation: CSASPPTTSNTEAFF.

This clonotype occurred many times. The chain links TRBV3-1 to TRBJ2-3; no reliable D call. The length of the CDR3 is 12 residues. Germline V CDR1 and CDR2: LGHDT, YNNKEL (reference sequence). With 4 bases removed from V and 8 bases from J, the gap between germline ends came to 10 bases. CDR3 region: CASSPGGITQYF. CDR3 in DNA: TGTGCCAGCAGCCCGGGTGGAATTACGCAGTATTTT.

The V gene is TRBV12-2, the J gene TRBJ2-7; the table assigns TRBD2, which was not confirmed against the DNA. TRBV12-2 is marked as a pseudogene. This CDR3 contains 14 residues. The chain's CDR3 is CASRWGRLGLEQYF. The DNA for the CDR3 is TGTGCAAGTCGCTGGGGGAGGCTGGGGCTCGAGCAGTACTTC.

Judged by abundance, this clonotype is medium-sized. The gene calls are TRBV20-1 and TRBJ2-3; D not resolved. The CDR3 is 13 amino acids. V dropped 6 bases and J dropped 0 bases, with 10 bases sitting between them. Germline V gene lookup returns CDR1 DFQATT and CDR2 SNEGSKA (reference sequence). This CDR3 reads CSATQTSTDTQYF. CDR3 in DNA: TGCAGTGCCACTCAAACTAGCACAGATACGCAGTATTTT.

By frequency in the sample, this clonotype is large. The chain carries TRBV3-1 and TRBJ2-7; TRBD2 agrees at 7 bases. CDR1 is LGHDT and CDR2 is YNNKEL in the germline V gene (reference sequence). V was pared by 0 bases and J by 2 bases, with 4 bases of the junction left unmatched. The CDR3 has 15 residues. The chain's CDR3 is CASSQEGAGTYEQYF. CDR3 nucleotides: TGTGCCAGCAGCCAAGAGGGAGCGGGAACCTACGAGCAGTACTTC.

In its sample, this clonotype is medium-sized. The V gene is TRBV7-9, the J gene TRBJ2-2; D gene unclear. The V and J ends lost 3 bases and 5 bases respectively, with 4 bases between them. Looked up from germline, CDR1 is SEHNR and CDR2 is FQNEAQ (reference sequence). The length of the CDR3 is 12 residues. The CDR3 protein is CASSFWTGELFF. The DNA for the CDR3 is TGTGCCAGCAGCTTTTGGACCGGGGAGCTGTTTTTT.

Ten or more counts support this clonotype. The J gene is TRBJ1-1, the V gene TRBV7-2; no clear D. The CDR3 sequence is 13 residues long. Germline V gene data show CDR1 as SGHTA and CDR2 as FQGNSA. Deletions cut 4 bases from V and 2 bases from J, with 8 bases between. CDR3: CASSSQRNTEAFF. In nucleotides, the CDR3 is TGTGCCAGCAGCTCCCAGAGAAACACTGAAGCTTTCTTT. The full variable domain, completed using reference TRBV7-2 and TRBJ1-1, is GAGVSQSPSNKVTEKGKDVELRCDPISGHTALYWYRQSLGQGLEFLIYFQGNSAPDKSGLPSDRFSAERTGGSVSTLTIQRTQQEDSAVYLCASSSQRNTEAFFGQGTRLTVV.

Relative to its sample, this clonotype is medium-sized. The V gene is TRBV7-2, the J gene TRBJ2-1; unclear D gene. The CDR3 totals 13 residues. Looked up from germline, CDR1 is SGHTA and CDR2 is FQGNSA. V was clipped by 4 bases and J by 7 bases, with 11 bases between them. CDR3 loop: CASSSGPWNEQFF. CDR3 bases: TGTGCCAGCAGCTCCGGGCCGTGGAATGAGCAGTTCTTC.

This clonotype counts as medium-sized. The gene calls are TRBV12-3 or TRBV12-4 and TRBJ1-1; possible D gene TRBD1, 6 bases. Trimming cost V 3 bases and J 5 bases, with 10 bases left between them. The CDR3 is 13 amino acids. This CDR3 is CASSFITGTEAFF. The CDR3 region has the DNA TGTGCCAGCAGTTTCATTACAGGGACTGAAGCTTTCTTT.

About this clonotype: An end of the junction does not agree with germline; a read error may underlie this. The chain is built from TRBV11-2 and TRBJ2-7, with D tentatively TRBD1 (6 bases). Germline lookup yields CDR1 SGHAT and CDR2 FQNNGV. The CDR3 length is 15 residues. CDR3 sequence reads: CASSLLGGLDYEQYF. The CDR3 nucleotides are TGTGCCAGCAGCTTATTAGGGGGTCTCGACTACGAGCAATACTTC.

This clonotype was seen at least ten times. The chain links TRBV20-1 to TRBJ2-7; TRBD1 agrees at 9 bases. Germline V gene sequence: CDR1 DFQATT, CDR2 SNEGSKA (reference sequence). CDR3 length: 14 residues. V was clipped by 6 bases and J by 0 bases; unmatched bases: 6. CDR3 in amino acids: CSADRGSLSYEQYF. In DNA form, the CDR3 reads TGCAGTGCCGACAGGGGGAGTCTCTCCTACGAGCAGTACTTC.

This clonotype was seen at least ten times. The chain combines TRBV7-2 with TRBJ2-3; D is ambiguous. The germline V gene encodes CDR1 SGHTA and CDR2 FQGNSA. V was trimmed by 3 bases and J by 3 bases, leaving 10 bases between them. CDR3 length equals 14 residues. The CDR3 region is CASSFYLETDTQYF. The CDR3 DNA reads TGTGCCAGCAGCTTTTATTTGGAGACAGATACGCAGTATTTT.

This clonotype has ten or more counts. The gene calls are TRBV11-3 and TRBJ2-4; TRBD1 agrees at 10 bases. V was pared by 4 bases and J by 2 bases, with 8 bases of the junction left unmatched. Germline CDR1 is SGHNT and CDR2 is YENEEA. The CDR3 is made up of 17 amino acids. CDR3 sequence reads: CASSWARGQGTKNIQYF. The CDR3 nucleotides are TGTGCCAGCAGCTGGGCCAGGGGACAGGGGACCAAAAACATTCAGTACTTC. Full variable domain (outside the CDR3, taken from reference TRBV11-3 and TRBJ2-4): EAGVVQSPRYKIIEKKQPVAFWCNPISGHNTLYWYLQNLGQGPELLIRYENEEAVDDSQLPKDRFSAERLKGVDSTLKIQPAELGDSAVYLCASSWARGQGTKNIQYFGAGTRLSVL.

Concerning this clonotype itself: A much larger clone differs by one base, so this may be a read error. The V call is TRBV7-2, the J call TRBJ2-7, with TRBD2 matching over 10 bases. The CDR3 is 16 amino acids. Germline CDR1 reads SGHTA; CDR2 reads FQGNSA. CDR3: CASSLALAGEQGEQYF. The CDR3, as DNA: TGTGCCAGCAGTTTAGCCCTAGCGGGAGAGCAGGGCGAGCAGTACTTC.

In regard to this clonotype: Being one base from a much bigger clone, this may be a read error. The genes are TRBV3-1 and TRBJ2-3; 8 bases are shared with TRBD2. The CDR3 runs to 16 residues. Germline assignment: CDR1 LGHDT and CDR2 YNNKEL (reference sequence). The V segment lost 2 bases and the J segment 5 bases; nucleotides outside the gene matches: 9. This chain's CDR3 is CASSQRAGGGKDTQYF. As DNA, the CDR3 is TGTGCCAGCAGCCAAAGGGCGGGAGGCGGCAAAGATACGCAGTATTTT.

This clonotype ranks as medium-sized. The chain has TRBV20-1 and TRBJ1-1, with 7 bases identical to TRBD1. The J segment lost 7 bases and the V segment lost 8 bases, leaving 7 bases of the junction unmatched. The germline CDR1 and CDR2 sequences are DFQATT and SNEGSKA (reference sequence). The CDR3 loop spans 11 amino acids. CDR3 sequence (DNA): TGCAGTCCTGACAGGGTGGGTGAAGCTTTCTTT. It is translated as CSPDRVGEAFF.

This clonotype is classed as medium-sized (0.01 to 0.1%). The gene calls are TRBV4-1 and TRBJ2-1; D gene ambiguous. With 1 base removed from V and 8 bases from J, the gap between germline ends came to 3 bases. The CDR3 is 11 residues long. Germline V gives CDR1 MGHRA, CDR2 YSYEKL. Written as DNA, the CDR3 is TGCGCCAGCAGCCAAGCACATGAGCAGTTCTTC. Translating it yields CASSQAHEQFF.